This TCR beta chain was identified in a study of cytomegalovirus exposure and HLA in healthy donors. Notes on this clone: Its antigen is still unknown.

Amplification used 60 Vbeta primers and 13 Jbeta primers. TCRdb's copy holds only in-frame clones and misses some; the assay was immunoSEQ multiplex PCR. The sample carries under 130,000 clones, roughly 15% recorded once. Findings of the study overall: Immune exposure was documented only through CMV serostatus.

CDR3 size: 17 residues. The J segment lost 3 bases and the V segment lost 4 bases, leaving 3 bases of the junction unmatched. Germline CDR1 is MNHNS and CDR2 is SASEGT. Sequencing was performed on PBMCs. V gene TRBV6-1 combines with J gene TRBJ2-1; 16 bases line up with TRBD2. The sequence derives from a female donor in good health and CMV-seronegative. CDR3 amino acids: CASSGGLAGGGYNEQFF. The CDR3 DNA follows: TGTGCCAGCAGTGGGGGACTAGCGGGAGGGGGCTACAATGAGCAGTTCTTC.